These 18 T cell receptor beta chains originate from one sample sequenced in a study of cytomegalovirus exposure and HLA in healthy donors. The primer mix had 60 Vbeta and 13 Jbeta primers. The method was immunoSEQ multiplex PCR; TCRdb's version includes in-frame clones alone and lacks a portion of them. The sample lists 85,000 to 90,000 clones, just over 65% seen once, with roughly 2.2% in the top ten. The specimen was PBMCs. The receptors were sampled from a man aged 30 to 39 in good health and CMV-seronegative.

V usage is TRBV10-3 and J usage is TRBJ2-7; D perhaps matches TRBD2 (7 bases). The CDR3 has 15 residues. Trimming left V 2 bases short and J 6 bases short, with 17 bases between. The V gene's germline CDR1 is ENHRY and CDR2 SYGVKD. The CDR3 DNA reads as TGTGCCATCAGTGAGGGGGGAGGGCTCAGGGGCGAGCAGTACTTC. Translation gives CAISEGGGLRGEQYF.

J is TRBJ2-7 and V is TRBV19; no reliable D call. V was pared by 1 base and J by 5 bases, with 9 bases between. Per the germline V gene, CDR1 is LNHDA and CDR2 is SQIVND (reference sequence). The CDR3 has 13 residues. CDR3 nucleotide sequence: TGTGCCAGTAGTATAGTAGAGGCAGACGAGCAGTACTTC. It specifies CASSIVEADEQYF.

V gene TRBV29-1 combines with J gene TRBJ1-2, with 8 bases aligning to TRBD1. This CDR3 region has 13 residues. Per germline, CDR1 SQVTM and CDR2 ANQGSEA. J was trimmed by 5 bases and V by 7 bases; bases with no gene match: 9. In DNA, the CDR3 is TGCAGCGGGGGGACAGGAGCCGGTTATGGCTACACCTTC. Protein: CSGGTGAGYGYTF.

The chain has TRBV6-5 and TRBJ2-3, with a possible D match to TRBD1 (5 bases). From germline, CDR1 is MNHEY and CDR2 SVGAGI. The CDR3 loop spans 11 amino acids. Deletions cut 6 bases from V and 10 bases from J, with 11 bases between. Here the CDR3 DNA reads TGTGCCAGCAGACGCGACAGAGCGCAGTATTTT. Protein sequence: CASRRDRAQYF.

This chain uses TRBV28 with TRBJ1-5, with D possibly matching TRBD1 (5 bases). Germline V gene lookup returns CDR1 MDHEN and CDR2 SYDVKM. V gave up 2 bases and J gave up 7 bases, with 6 bases separating them. The CDR3 length is 12 residues. The CDR3 sequence: CASSLRGQPQHF. The CDR3 bases are TGTGCCAGCAGTTTACGGGGGCAGCCCCAGCATTTT.

The V and J genes are TRBV7-9 and TRBJ1-1, with 10 bases that match TRBD1. Looked up from germline, CDR1 is SEHNR and CDR2 is FQNEAQ (reference sequence). V trimming: 3 bases; J trimming: 4 bases; junction bases outside the gene matches: 5. The CDR3 extends over 15 amino acids. The CDR3 nucleotides are TGTGCCAGCAGCTTGGGACAGGGGAGGGTCACTGAAGCTTTCTTT. Amino acids: CASSLGQGRVTEAFF.

CDR3 protein: CASSQDRGFNGYTF. The CDR3 nucleotides read TGCGCCAGCAGCCAAGATCGGGGGTTTAATGGCTACACCTTC. This sequence joins TRBV4-1 and TRBJ1-2; tentatively, D is TRBD1 (5 bases). CDR1 and CDR2 from the germline V gene are MGHRA and YSYEKL. The CDR3 is 14 amino acids. V lost 0 bases to trimming and J lost 6 bases, with 11 bases between them.

The chain couples TRBV18 to TRBJ2-2, with D possibly matching TRBD2 (6 bases). CDR1 is KGHSH, CDR2 LQKENI, per germline. The CDR3 is 14 amino acids. Trimming removed 3 bases at V and 3 bases at J, with 8 bases between. The CDR3 nucleotides read TGTGCCAGCTCACCTCGGGAGCACACCGGGGAGCTGTTTTTT. Protein sequence: CASSPREHTGELFF.

This clone was observed a handful of times. The rearrangement joins TRBV2 to TRBJ1-1, with D possibly being TRBD1 (6 bases). V lost 8 bases and J 2 bases, leaving 18 bases between the germline ends. The CDR3 covers 15 residues. The V gene's germline CDR1 is SNHLY and CDR2 FYNNEI. The CDR3: CASDYGDMINTEAFF. For the CDR3, the DNA is TGTGCCAGCGATTATGGGGACATGATAAACACTGAAGCTTTCTTT.

The gene calls are TRBV7-9 and TRBJ1-5; TRBD1 is a possible D gene (5 bases). The CDR3 consists of 14 residues. Germline V lookup: CDR1 SEHNR, CDR2 FQNEAQ (reference sequence). Trimming cost V 4 bases and J 1 base, with 8 bases left between them. DNA of the CDR3: TGTGCCAGCAGCTCCGGACAAAGCAATCAGCCCCAGCATTTT. It translates to CASSSGQSNQPQHF.

This clone was recorded a few times. The chain combines TRBV7-9 with TRBJ1-2, with D uncertain. The germline CDR1 and CDR2 sequences are SEHNR and FQNEAQ (reference sequence). The CDR3 is 15 residues long. Trimming left V 1 base short and J 2 bases short, with 11 bases between. CDR3 protein: CASSLVLDGNYGYTF. The CDR3 region has the DNA TGTGCCAGCAGCTTAGTTCTTGACGGGAACTATGGCTACACCTTC.

This clone was counted between two and nine times. The chain is built from TRBV7-8 and TRBJ2-1, with a weak D call TRBD1 (5 bases). Germline CDR1 SGHVS, CDR2 FQNEAQ. V lost 0 bases, J lost 10 bases, and 16 bases lay in between. The CDR3 sequence is 15 residues long. The CDR3: CASSLATSNRGEQFF. As DNA, the CDR3 is TGTGCCAGCAGCTTAGCCACCTCAAATAGGGGAGAGCAGTTCTTC. Filled out from reference TRBV7-8 and TRBJ2-1, the complete variable domain reads GAGVSQSPRYKVAKRGQDVALRCDPISGHVSLFWYQQALGQGPEFLTYFQNEAQLDKSGLPSDRFFAERPEGSVSTLKIQRTQQEDSAVYLCASSLATSNRGEQFFGPGTRLTVL.

This clone was detected once. V is TRBV2 and J is TRBJ1-6, with TRBD1 as a possible D gene (5 bases). This CDR3 contains 14 residues. Trimming left V 11 bases short and J 10 bases short, with 21 bases between. Germline V CDR1 and CDR2: SNHLY, FYNNEI. CDR3 in amino acids: CASRSGTSGSPLHF. For the CDR3, the DNA is TGTGCCTCCCGTTCCGGGACTTCGGGATCACCCCTCCACTTT.

The CDR3 DNA reads as TGTGCCAGCAGCCTCGAGGTCGGGGACTCTGGAAACACCATATATTTT. Residues: CASSLEVGDSGNTIYF. The rearrangement uses TRBV6-6 and TRBJ1-3; D ambiguous. Germline loops: CDR1 MNHNY, CDR2 SVGAGI (reference sequence). Trimming removed 6 bases at V and 0 bases at J, with 15 bases between. This CDR3 is built from 16 residues.

V gene TRBV5-1 combines with J gene TRBJ2-1; 8 bases are a match to TRBD2. Trimming cost V 2 bases and J 5 bases; bases outside gene matches: 3. CDR1 and CDR2 from the germline V gene are SGHRS and YFSETQ. The CDR3 loop spans 14 amino acids. The CDR3 DNA sequence: TGCGCCAGCAGCTTCCAGCGGGAGAACAATGAGCAGTTCTTC. This codes for CASSFQRENNEQFF.

The CDR3 reads CASSSRDTYYEQYF. The CDR3, as DNA: TGTGCCAGCAGCTCCCGGGACACCTACTACGAGCAGTACTTC. The chain employs TRBV7-6 and TRBJ2-7; D perhaps matches TRBD1 (6 bases). The CDR3 covers 14 residues. Trimming pared 4 bases from V and 3 bases from J, leaving 13 bases between. Germline CDR1 SGHVS, CDR2 FNYEAQ.

This chain connects TRBV19 to TRBJ1-5; D remains ambiguous. With 1 base removed from V and 7 bases from J, the gap between germline ends came to 11 bases. The CDR3 contains 14 residues. From germline, CDR1 is LNHDA and CDR2 SQIVND (reference sequence). Here the CDR3 reads CASSIAGIAQPQHF. The DNA of the CDR3 is TGTGCCAGTAGTATAGCGGGAATAGCACAGCCCCAGCATTTT.

This rearrangement joins TRBV5-4 to TRBJ1-1; D is perhaps TRBD1 (6 bases). CDR1 and CDR2 (germline): SGHNT, YYREEE (reference sequence). Trimming removed 2 bases from V and 3 bases from J, with 11 bases in between. The CDR3 loop spans 14 amino acids. CDR3 region: CASSFWGPDTEAFF. For the CDR3, the DNA is TGTGCCAGCAGCTTTTGGGGGCCAGACACTGAAGCTTTCTTT.